This T cell receptor (beta chain) was identified during a study of T cell repertoires in cytomegalovirus infection. Looking at the study overall: Signatures in public TCR beta sequences pointed to both CMV infection and matching HLA type.

Trimming shortened V by 1 base and J by 11 bases, and 12 bases separated the two germline ends. CDR1 is MNHNS, CDR2 SASEGT, per germline. This CDR3 comprises 13 residues. This clonotype was observed a single time. Its antigen is not identified. Study results and caveats: Summed public TCR beta family frequency identified CMV carriers bearing the relevant HLA.

From the reads, TCRdb called clonotypes with MiXCR, one entry per CDR3 protein. The sample shows roughly 51,000 distinct CDR3 sequences, around 20% of them seen only once. This clonotype was sampled from a human donor in good health (CMV status not recorded). Some clones in this sample may be carry-over from other donors' samples. The specimen comprised CD8+ T cells from cultured PBMCs, sampled from culture after CMV antigen stimulation. This chain connects TRBV6-1 to TRBJ1-5; D may be TRBD1 (6 bases). CDR3 nucleotide sequence: TGTGCCAGCAGTGAAGTTACAGAGGGGGCCCAGCATTTT. It encodes CASSEVTEGAQHF.